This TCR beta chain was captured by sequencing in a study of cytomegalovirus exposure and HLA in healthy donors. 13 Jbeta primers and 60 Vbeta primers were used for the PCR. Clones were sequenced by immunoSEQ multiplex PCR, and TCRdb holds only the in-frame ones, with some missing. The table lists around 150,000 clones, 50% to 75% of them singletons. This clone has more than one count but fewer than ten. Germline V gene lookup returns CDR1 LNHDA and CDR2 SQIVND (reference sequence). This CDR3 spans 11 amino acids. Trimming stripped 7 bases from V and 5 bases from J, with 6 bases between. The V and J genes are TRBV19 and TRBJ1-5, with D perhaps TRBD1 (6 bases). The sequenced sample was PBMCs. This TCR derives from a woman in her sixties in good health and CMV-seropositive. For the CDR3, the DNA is TGTGCCAGTACAGGGGATCAGCCCCAGCATTTT. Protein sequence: CASTGDQPQHF.